This T cell receptor (beta chain) stems from a study of identical twins. The germline V gene encodes CDR1 MNHEY and CDR2 SMNVEV (reference sequence). V was clipped by 3 bases and J by 8 bases, with 16 bases between them. There are 15 residues in the CDR3. This clonotype has ten or more counts. MiXCR was run by TCRdb on the 5' RACE reads, yielding one entry per CDR3 protein. This table has under 800,000 distinct CDR3 sequences, around 20% appearing once. These same records also appear under a second study, on T cells expressing NK-cell markers. That study reports: Most of the eight sequenced donors were HCMV-seropositive; one was seronegative.

Sequencing was performed on PBMCs. This TCR was sampled from a woman aged 18-30 years in good health. The V and J genes are TRBV27 and TRBJ1-4, with a tentative D call TRBD1 (6 bases). CDR3 DNA sequence: TGTGCCAGCAGTTTGTTAAGCGACAGGCGGGAAAAACTGTTTTTT. Protein sequence: CASSLLSDRREKLFF. Based on the CDR3 plus reference TRBV27 and TRBJ1-4, the full variable domain is EAQVTQNPRYLITVTGKKLTVTCSQNMNHEYMSWYRQDPGLGLRQIYYSMNVEVTDKGDVPEGYKVSRKEKRNFPLILESPSPNQTSLYFCASSLLSDRREKLFFGSGTQLSVL.